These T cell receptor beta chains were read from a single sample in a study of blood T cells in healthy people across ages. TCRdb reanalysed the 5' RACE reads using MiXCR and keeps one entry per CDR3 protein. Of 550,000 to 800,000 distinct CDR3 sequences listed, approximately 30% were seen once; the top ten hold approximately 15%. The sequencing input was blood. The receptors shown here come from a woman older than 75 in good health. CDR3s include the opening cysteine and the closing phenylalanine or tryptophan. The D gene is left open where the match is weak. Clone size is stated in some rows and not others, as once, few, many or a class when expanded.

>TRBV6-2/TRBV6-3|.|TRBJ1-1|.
CASSYSRQTMNTGAFF
TGTGCCAGCAGTTACTCGAGACAGACCATGAACACTGGAGCTTTCTTT
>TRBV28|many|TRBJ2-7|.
CATFSPRGGSSYEQYF
TGTGCCACGTTTAGTCCCAGGGGGGGGAGCTCCTACGAGCAGTACTTC
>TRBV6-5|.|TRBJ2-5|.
CASSYSGAETQYF
TGTGCCAGCAGTTACTCGGGGGCTGAGACCCAGTACTTC
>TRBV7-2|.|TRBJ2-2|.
CASSLGTLTGELFF
TGTGCCAGCAGCTTAGGGACTTTAACCGGGGAGCTGTTTTTT
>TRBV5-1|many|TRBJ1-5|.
CASSVGPDSNQPQHF
TGCGCCAGCAGCGTCGGCCCAGATAGCAATCAGCCCCAGCATTTT
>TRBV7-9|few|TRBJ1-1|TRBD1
CASSLGPRQGKAFF
TGTGCCAGCAGCTTAGGTCCGAGACAGGGAAAAGCTTTCTTT
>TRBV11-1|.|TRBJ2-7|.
CTSSPGLVSYEQYF
TGTACCAGCAGCCCAGGACTGGTTTCCTACGAGCAGTACTTC
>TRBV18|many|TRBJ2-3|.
CASSPLLQGSTDTQYF
TGTGCCAGCTCACCACTACTTCAGGGGAGCACAGATACGCAGTATTTT
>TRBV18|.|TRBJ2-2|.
CASPISGTGKLFF
TGTGCCAGCCCGATCAGTGGCACCGGGAAGCTGTTTTTT
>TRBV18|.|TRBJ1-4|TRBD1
CASSPGQDSLNEKRFF
TGTGCCAGCTCACCGGGACAGGACTCCCTTAATGAAAAACGGTTTTTT
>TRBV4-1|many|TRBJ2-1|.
CASSREGGFYNEQFF
TGCGCCAGCAGCCGAGAGGGGGGGTTCTACAATGAGCAGTTCTTC
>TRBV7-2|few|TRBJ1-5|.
CASIIDGSSQPQHF
TGTGCCAGCATCATTGACGGCTCAAGCCAGCCCCAGCATTTT
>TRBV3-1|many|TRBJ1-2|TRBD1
CASSDREVGYTF
TGTGCCAGCAGCGACAGGGAGGTCGGCTACACCTTC
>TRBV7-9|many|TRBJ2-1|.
CASSLAGGAEEFF
TGTGCCAGCAGCTTAGCGGGGGGCGCTGAAGAGTTCTTC
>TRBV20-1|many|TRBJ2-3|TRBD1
CRIPPPRLGTGGGGTDTQYF
TGCAGAATCCCTCCACCCCGTCTCGGGACAGGGGGCGGAGGCACAGATACGCAGTATTTT
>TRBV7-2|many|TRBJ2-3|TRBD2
CASSFRGGLAPRTDTQYF
TGTGCCAGCAGCTTTCGGGGGGGACTAGCGCCACGCACAGATACGCAGTATTTT
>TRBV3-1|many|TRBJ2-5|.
CASRGSRLETQYF
TGTGCCAGCAGGGGAAGCCGGCTCGAGACCCAGTACTTC
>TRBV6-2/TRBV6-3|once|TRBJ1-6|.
CASSSTTSPLHF
TGTGCCAGCAGTTCGACAACTTCACCCCTCCACTTT
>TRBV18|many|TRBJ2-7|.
CASSPQNGGSYEQYF
TGTGCCAGCTCACCACAGAACGGCGGATCCTACGAGCAGTACTTC
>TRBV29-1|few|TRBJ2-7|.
CSVEEGSSYNEQYF
TGCAGCGTTGAAGAGGGCAGCTCCTACAATGAGCAGTACTTC